This entry lists 31 T cell receptor beta chains sequenced from one sample in a study of T cells expressing NK-cell markers. TCRdb re-called the 5' RACE reads, yielding one record per CDR3 amino acid sequence without DNA. Its clone listing holds about 170,000 distinct CDR3 sequences. The specimen sequenced was blood T cells: a sorted CD56 or NKG2C T cell subset, CD4+ or CD8+ T cells, or bulk PBMC T cells (not recorded which). These receptors all come from a man aged 18-75 years in good health.

CDR3 region: CASSEGSAQPQHF. The V and J genes are TRBV2 and TRBJ1-5. This CDR3 comprises 13 residues. The germline gives CDR1 SNHLY, CDR2 FYNNEI.

This chain uses TRBV27 with TRBJ1-2; TCRdb's assignment of TRBD1 cannot be checked, as there is no DNA. This CDR3 is 15 amino acids long. CDR1 is MNHEY and CDR2 is SMNVEV in the germline V gene (reference sequence). CDR3 residues: CASSLVGAANYGYTF.

The chain links TRBV5-1 to TRBJ2-5; TCRdb's assignment of TRBD1 cannot be checked, as there is no DNA. CDR1 SGHRS and CDR2 YFSETQ come from the germline V gene. The CDR3 is 15 amino acids. This CDR3 reads CASSPEPGSRETQYF.

The rearrangement uses TRBV20-1 and TRBJ2-7; TCRdb gives TRBD2 as the D gene, but with no DNA this cannot be confirmed. This CDR3 is 12 amino acids long. The germline V gene has CDR1 DFQATT and CDR2 SNEGSKA (reference sequence). This CDR3 reads CSASGLTYEQYF.

The chain has TRBV5-4 and TRBJ1-4. The length of the CDR3 is 16 residues. The germline gives CDR1 SGHNT, CDR2 YYREEE (reference sequence). The CDR3 region is CASSLGHPATNEKLFF. The whole variable domain, remainder taken from reference TRBV5-4 and TRBJ1-4, is ETGVTQSPTHLIKTRGQQVTLRCSSQSGHNTVSWYQQALGQGPQFIFQYYREEENGRGNFPPRFSGLQFPNYSSELNVNALELDDSALYLCASSLGHPATNEKLFFGSGTQLSVL.

The V gene is TRBV19, the J gene TRBJ1-1; TCRdb selects TRBD1, and the lack of DNA leaves this call unchecked. CDR1 and CDR2 (germline): LNHDA, SQIVND (reference sequence). The CDR3 totals 14 residues. The CDR3 loop reads CASSARGANTEAFF.

The chain uses TRBV5-6 and TRBJ2-7; lacking DNA, the TRBD1 call made by TCRdb goes unchecked. This CDR3 has 13 amino acids. CDR1 SGHDT and CDR2 YYEEEE come from the germline V gene. The CDR3 sequence is CASSLPGFDEQYF.

The chain employs TRBV18 and TRBJ2-5; no DNA is available, so the TRBD2 call from TCRdb remains unchecked. Germline loops: CDR1 KGHSH, CDR2 LQKENI. The CDR3 contains 15 residues. Here the CDR3 reads CASGGTGPYQETQYF.

V is TRBV21-1 and J is TRBJ1-1; TCRdb's D call of TRBD1 is untestable without DNA. TRBV21-1 corresponds to a pseudogene. This CDR3 spans 16 amino acids. The CDR3 loop reads CASSKENRDPFTEAFF.

The chain employs TRBV29-1 and TRBJ1-1; the D call from TCRdb, TRBD1, cannot be confirmed without DNA. The CDR3 is 14 residues long. Germline CDR1 SQVTM, CDR2 ANQGSEA. The CDR3 loop is CSVEYRGQNTEAFF.

The V call is TRBV7-3, the J call TRBJ2-1; TCRdb returns TRBD2, unconfirmable since there is no DNA. Germline values: CDR1 SGHTA, CDR2 FQGTGA. CDR3 size: 15 residues. The CDR3 loop is CASSLGLAGNNEQFF.

The V call is TRBV6-5, the J call TRBJ1-1; checking the TCRdb D call of TRBD1 is not possible without DNA. From germline, CDR1 is MNHEY and CDR2 SVGAGI. The CDR3 is 15 residues long. The CDR3 loop is CASSYSTGGTTEAFF.

The V gene is TRBV6-7, the J gene TRBJ2-7. TRBV6-7 has ORF status, its function being uncertain. This CDR3 is built from 14 residues. The CDR3 protein is CASSSVGAPYEQYF.

This chain links TRBV7-9 with TRBJ1-3; the D call from TCRdb, TRBD1, cannot be confirmed without DNA. Germline values: CDR1 SEHNR, CDR2 FQNEAQ (reference sequence). The CDR3 spans 16 residues. The CDR3 loop reads CASSFDTGLAGNTIYF.

The J gene is TRBJ2-2, the V gene TRBV9; TCRdb gives TRBD2 as the D gene, but with no DNA this cannot be confirmed. CDR1 and CDR2 (germline): SGDLS, YYNGEE. CDR3 size: 18 residues. CDR3 protein: CASSVAASGGANTGELFF.

The rearrangement links TRBV5-6 to TRBJ2-1; TCRdb calls TRBD2, which cannot be checked without DNA. The CDR3 loop spans 12 amino acids. Germline-derived CDR1 and CDR2 are SGHDT and YYEEEE. Here the CDR3 reads CASSGPSNEQFF.

The rearrangement links TRBV28 to TRBJ2-7; lacking DNA, the TRBD1 call made by TCRdb goes unchecked. The germline V gene has CDR1 MDHEN and CDR2 SYDVKM. The CDR3 runs 16 residues. The CDR3: CASTTIGTGSPSYEYF.

V is TRBV25-1 and J is TRBJ2-1; TCRdb designates TRBD1, a call that cannot be tested without DNA. CDR3 size: 15 residues. In germline, CDR1 is MGHDK, CDR2 SYGVNS. The CDR3 loop is CASSGDRESYNEQFF.

The rearrangement uses TRBV15 and TRBJ1-6. The CDR3 is 13 residues long. Per the germline V gene, CDR1 is LNHNV and CDR2 is YYDKDF (reference sequence). The CDR3 spells CATSRDQGSPLHF.

The chain uses TRBV6-5 and TRBJ1-4; TCRdb names TRBD1, which stays unverified in the absence of DNA. Per the germline V gene, CDR1 is MNHEY and CDR2 is SVGAGI. CDR3 length equals 16 residues. The CDR3: CASSYKDSTTNEKLFF.

The genes are TRBV7-9 and TRBJ2-5; TCRdb's assignment of TRBD1 cannot be checked, as there is no DNA. CDR3 length equals 15 residues. Germline loops: CDR1 SEHNR, CDR2 FQNEAQ (reference sequence). This CDR3 reads CASSWPPGSGETQYF.

The chain links TRBV4-2 to TRBJ2-1. The CDR3 runs to 18 residues. Germline V CDR1 and CDR2: LGHNA, YNFKEQ. The CDR3 loop is CASSHSGDLWSFYNEQFF.

CDR3 amino acids: CASSLTSGGFGDTQYF. The chain carries TRBV7-9 and TRBJ2-3; no DNA is available, so the TRBD2 call from TCRdb remains unchecked. CDR1 and CDR2 from the germline V gene are SEHNR and FQNEAQ (reference sequence). The CDR3 covers 16 residues. Variable domain in full (rest from reference TRBV7-9 and TRBJ2-3): DTGVSQNPRHKITKRGQNVTFRCDPISEHNRLYWYRQTLGQGPEFLTYFQNEAQLEKSRLLSDRFSAERPKGSFSTLEIQRTEQGDSAMYLCASSLTSGGFGDTQYFGPGTRLTVL.

The V and J genes are TRBV5-1 and TRBJ1-1. This CDR3 has 14 residues. Germline V lookup: CDR1 SGHRS, CDR2 YFSETQ. The CDR3 reads CASSFGQTLTEAFF.

The chain has TRBV15 and TRBJ2-7; checking the TCRdb D call of TRBD1 is not possible without DNA. The CDR3 length is 18 residues. CDR1 is LNHNV and CDR2 is YYDKDF in the germline V gene (reference sequence). This CDR3 is CATSRDLLSGQGGYEQYF.

The chain carries TRBV29-1 and TRBJ2-5; with no DNA, the TCRdb D assignment of TRBD2 cannot be verified. CDR1 is SQVTM, CDR2 ANQGSEA, per germline. The CDR3 has 13 amino acids. This chain's CDR3 is CSVDLQYQETQYF. Combining the CDR3 with reference TRBV29-1 and TRBJ2-5 gives the whole variable domain SAVISQKPSRDICQRGTSLTIQCQVDSQVTMMFWYRQQPGQSLTLIATANQGSEATYESGFVIDKFPISRPNLTFSTLTVSNMSPEDSSIYLCSVDLQYQETQYFGPGTRLLVL.

The CDR3 loop reads CASSDLRGEETQYF. The chain couples TRBV7-9 to TRBJ2-5; there is no DNA to check the TCRdb D call of TRBD1. CDR3 length: 14 amino acids. Germline CDR1 reads SEHNR; CDR2 reads FQNEAQ (reference sequence).

This sequence joins TRBV12-3 or TRBV12-4 and TRBJ1-1; TCRdb gives TRBD1 as the D gene, but with no DNA this cannot be confirmed. This CDR3 has 16 residues. Here the CDR3 reads CASSPNRRTGEIEAFF.

The CDR3 loop reads CSARRGGRSDTQYF. V gene TRBV20-1 combines with J gene TRBJ2-3; as DNA is missing, the TRBD1 call by TCRdb cannot be tested. Looked up from germline, CDR1 is DFQATT and CDR2 is SNEGSKA (reference sequence). This CDR3 is built from 14 residues.

The rearrangement joins TRBV14 to TRBJ2-1; TCRdb indicates TRBD1, and absent DNA this call remains unverified. The germline CDR1 and CDR2 sequences are SGHDN and FVKESK. CDR3 length: 12 amino acids. CDR3 amino acids: CASSQAGTEQFF. The whole variable domain, remainder taken from reference TRBV14 and TRBJ2-1, is EAGVTQFPSHSVIEKGQTVTLRCDPISGHDNLYWYRRVMGKEIKFLLHFVKESKQDESGMPNNRFLAERTGGTYSTLKVQPAELEDSGVYFCASSQAGTEQFFGPGTRLTVL.

The chain has TRBV20-1 and TRBJ2-1; TCRdb designates TRBD1, a call that cannot be tested without DNA. The germline V gene has CDR1 DFQATT and CDR2 SNEGSKA (reference sequence). The CDR3 has 15 residues. CDR3 loop: CSAHDSGTPEDEQFF.